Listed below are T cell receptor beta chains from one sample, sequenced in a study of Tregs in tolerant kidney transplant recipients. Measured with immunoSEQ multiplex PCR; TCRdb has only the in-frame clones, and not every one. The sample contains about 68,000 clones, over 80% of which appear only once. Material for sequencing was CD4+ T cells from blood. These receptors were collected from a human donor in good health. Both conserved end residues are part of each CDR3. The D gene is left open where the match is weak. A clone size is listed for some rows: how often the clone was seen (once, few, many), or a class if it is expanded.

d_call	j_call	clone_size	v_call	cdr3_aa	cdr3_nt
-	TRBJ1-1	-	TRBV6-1	CASSDLLTPSEAFF	TGTGCCAGCAGTGACCTCTTGACACCCTCTGAAGCTTTCTTT
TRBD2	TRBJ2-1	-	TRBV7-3	CASSTSGGINEQFF	TGTGCCAGCAGCACTAGCGGGGGCATCAATGAGCAGTTCTTC
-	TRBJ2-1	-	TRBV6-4	CASSDSPRAYNEQFF	TGTGCCAGCAGTGACTCTCCCCGGGCGTACAATGAGCAGTTCTTC
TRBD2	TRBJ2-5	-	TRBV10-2	CASRDTSGGWETQYF	TGCGCCAGCAGAGATACTAGCGGGGGCTGGGAGACCCAGTACTTC
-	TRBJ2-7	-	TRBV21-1	CASRLGGRTSGRGYF	TGTGCCAGCAGATTAGGTGGGCGGACTAGCGGGAGAGGATACTTC
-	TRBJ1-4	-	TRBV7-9	CASSPQETTNEKLFF	TGTGCCAGCAGTCCTCAGGAGACAACTAATGAAAAACTGTTTTTT
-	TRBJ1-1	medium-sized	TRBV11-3	CASSLEGGTEAFF	TGTGCCAGCAGCTTAGAAGGGGGCACTGAAGCTTTCTTT
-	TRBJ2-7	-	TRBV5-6	CASSLLGGQKNPYEQYF	TGTGCCAGCAGCTTGCTAGGGGGGCAGAAAAATCCCTACGAGCAGTACTTC
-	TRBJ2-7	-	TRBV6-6	CASYNRGGNSYEQYF	TGTGCCAGCTATAACCGTGGGGGGAACTCCTACGAGCAGTACTTC
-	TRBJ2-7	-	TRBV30	CAWNKGPYEQYF	TGTGCCTGGAATAAGGGCCCCTACGAGCAGTACTTC
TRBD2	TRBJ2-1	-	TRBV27	CASRPMRLAGVSNEQFF	TGTGCCAGCAGACCCATGAGACTAGCGGGAGTCAGCAATGAGCAGTTCTTC
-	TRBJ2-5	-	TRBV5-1	CASTQLAPPVEPQYF	TGCGCCAGCACTCAATTAGCGCCCCCGGTTGAGCCCCAGTACTTC
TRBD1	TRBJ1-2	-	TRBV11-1	CASSPTKIGTGGYTF	TGTGCCAGCAGCCCTACTAAGATAGGGACAGGAGGCTACACCTTC
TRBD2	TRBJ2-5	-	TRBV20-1	CGRDRETQYF	TGCGGGAGGGACCGAGAGACCCAGTACTTC
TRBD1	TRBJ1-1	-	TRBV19	CASSTQGVGTEAFF	TGTGCCAGTAGTACACAGGGGGTTGGCACTGAAGCTTTCTTT
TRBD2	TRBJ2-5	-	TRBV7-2	CASSLLAGGPETQYF	TGTGCCAGCAGCTTACTAGCGGGGGGGCCAGAGACCCAGTACTTC
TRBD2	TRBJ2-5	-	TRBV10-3	CAISAGGETQYF	TGTGCCATCAGTGCGGGGGGAGAGACCCAGTACTTC
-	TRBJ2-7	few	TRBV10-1	CASSDAVKSYEQYF	TGCGCCAGCAGTGACGCCGTCAAGTCCTACGAGCAGTACTTC
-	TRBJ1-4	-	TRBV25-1	CASSVGGGEKLFF	TGTGCCAGCAGTGTGGGGGGAGGTGAAAAACTGTTTTTT
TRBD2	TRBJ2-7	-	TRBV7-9	CASSLGTSGFEQYF	TGTGCCAGCAGCCTCGGGACTAGCGGGTTCGAGCAGTACTTC
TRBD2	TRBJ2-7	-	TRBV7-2	CASSWGTSGIGEQYF	TGTGCCAGCAGCTGGGGGACTAGCGGGATAGGCGAGCAGTACTTC
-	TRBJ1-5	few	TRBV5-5	CASSVDGYQPQHF	TGTGCCAGCAGCGTCGACGGGTATCAGCCCCAGCATTTT
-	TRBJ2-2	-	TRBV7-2	CASSRSMVTGELFF	TGTGCCAGCAGCCGGTCAATGGTCACCGGGGAGCTGTTTTTT
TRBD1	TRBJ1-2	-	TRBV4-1	CASSRGTGGGRNYGYTF	TGCGCCAGCAGCCGTGGGACAGGGGGCGGCCGTAACTATGGCTACACCTTC
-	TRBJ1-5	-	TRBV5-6	CASSLRGRENQPQHF	TGTGCCAGCAGCTTGAGGGGCAGGGAAAATCAGCCCCAGCATTTT
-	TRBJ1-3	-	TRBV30	CAWGEWSSGNTIYF	TGTGCCTGGGGGGAATGGTCCTCTGGAAACACCATATATTTT
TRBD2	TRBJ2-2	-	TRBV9	CASSIGLADLTGELFF	TGTGCCAGCAGCATCGGACTAGCGGATCTTACCGGGGAGCTGTTTTTT
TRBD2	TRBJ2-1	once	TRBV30	CAWSVQWTSGRMYNEQFF	TGTGCCTGGAGTGTACAGTGGACTAGCGGGAGGATGTACAATGAGCAGTTCTTC
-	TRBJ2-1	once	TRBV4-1	CASSQPLARNEQFF	TGCGCCAGCAGCCAACCCCTAGCCAGAAATGAGCAGTTCTTC
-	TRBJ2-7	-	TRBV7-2	CASSFDRLGEQYF	TGTGCCAGCAGCTTCGACAGGCTTGGAGAGCAGTACTTC
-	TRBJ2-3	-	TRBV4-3	CASSQAPRGGTTDTQYF	TGCGCCAGCAGCCAAGCCCCGAGGGGGGGTACCACAGATACGCAGTATTTT
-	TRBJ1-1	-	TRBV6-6	CASSYSDRQEAFF	TGTGCCAGCAGTTACTCGGACAGACAAGAAGCTTTCTTT
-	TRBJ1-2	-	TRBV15	CATSQREGRRGYTF	TGTGCCACCAGCCAGCGGGAGGGAAGAAGGGGCTACACCTTC
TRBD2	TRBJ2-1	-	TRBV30	CAWCPGGLSYNEQFF	TGTGCCTGGTGCCCCGGGGGGTTATCCTACAATGAGCAGTTCTTC
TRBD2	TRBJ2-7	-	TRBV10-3	CAISDRPAGIYEQYF	TGTGCCATCAGTGATCGGCCAGCGGGAATCTACGAGCAGTACTTC
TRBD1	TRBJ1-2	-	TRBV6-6	CASSYLRQGYGYTF	TGTGCCAGCAGTTACCTTAGACAGGGTTATGGCTACACCTTC
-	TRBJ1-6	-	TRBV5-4	CASSLGGPYNSPLHF	TGTGCCAGCAGCTTGGGAGGACCCTATAATTCACCCCTCCACTTT
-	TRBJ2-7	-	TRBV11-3	CASSYLLAVGAGGEQYF	TGTGCCAGCAGCTACCTATTGGCCGTCGGGGCCGGCGGCGAGCAGTACTTC
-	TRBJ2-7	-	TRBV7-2	CASSQGRLSEQYF	TGTGCCAGCAGCCAGGGACGCCTCTCCGAGCAGTACTTC
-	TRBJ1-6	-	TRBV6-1	CASKGGVWGNSPLHF	TGTGCCAGCAAGGGCGGGGTGTGGGGAAATTCGCCCCTCCACTTT
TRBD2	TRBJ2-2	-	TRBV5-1	CASSPQLLAGGQGTGELFF	TGCGCCAGCAGCCCTCAACTCCTAGCGGGAGGGCAAGGCACCGGGGAGCTGTTTTTT
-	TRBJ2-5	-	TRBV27	CASNPGGFQETQYF	TGTGCCAGCAACCCTGGGGGATTTCAAGAGACCCAGTACTTC
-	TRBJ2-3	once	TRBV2	CAIILLDQNTDTQYF	TGTGCCATCATCCTGCTGGACCAGAACACAGATACGCAGTATTTT
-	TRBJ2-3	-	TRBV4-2	CASSGKLADTDTQYF	TGTGCCAGCAGCGGGAAGCTGGCGGACACAGATACGCAGTATTTT
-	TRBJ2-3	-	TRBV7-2	CASSLVTGWTDTQYF	TGTGCCAGCAGCTTAGTAACGGGGTGGACAGATACGCAGTATTTT
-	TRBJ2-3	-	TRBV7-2	CASSLRRGRTDTQYF	TGTGCCAGCAGCTTAAGGCGGGGGCGGACAGATACGCAGTATTTT
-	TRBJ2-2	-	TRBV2	CASSARGGAGELFF	TGTGCCAGCAGTGCCCGGGGTGGGGCCGGGGAGCTGTTTTTT
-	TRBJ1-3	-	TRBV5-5	CASSLAGNTIYF	TGTGCCAGCAGCTTGGCCGGAAACACCATATATTTT
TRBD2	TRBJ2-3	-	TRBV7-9	CASSLMLAGAGGADTQYF	TGTGCCAGCAGCTTAATGTTGGCGGGAGCCGGGGGGGCAGATACGCAGTATTTT
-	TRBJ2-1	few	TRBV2	CASSDPLEDQFF	TGTGCCAGCAGTGACCCGTTGGAGGATCAGTTCTTC
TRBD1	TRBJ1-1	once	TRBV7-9	CASSLEGQSNTEAFF	TGTGCCAGCAGCTTAGAGGGACAGTCGAACACTGAAGCTTTCTTT
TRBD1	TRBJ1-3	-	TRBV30	CAQRQGYGNTIYF	TGTGCCCAACGACAGGGATACGGAAACACCATATATTTT
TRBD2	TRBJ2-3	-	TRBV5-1	CASSLAGTRGDTQYF	TGCGCCAGCAGCTTGGCCGGGACTAGAGGAGATACGCAGTATTTT